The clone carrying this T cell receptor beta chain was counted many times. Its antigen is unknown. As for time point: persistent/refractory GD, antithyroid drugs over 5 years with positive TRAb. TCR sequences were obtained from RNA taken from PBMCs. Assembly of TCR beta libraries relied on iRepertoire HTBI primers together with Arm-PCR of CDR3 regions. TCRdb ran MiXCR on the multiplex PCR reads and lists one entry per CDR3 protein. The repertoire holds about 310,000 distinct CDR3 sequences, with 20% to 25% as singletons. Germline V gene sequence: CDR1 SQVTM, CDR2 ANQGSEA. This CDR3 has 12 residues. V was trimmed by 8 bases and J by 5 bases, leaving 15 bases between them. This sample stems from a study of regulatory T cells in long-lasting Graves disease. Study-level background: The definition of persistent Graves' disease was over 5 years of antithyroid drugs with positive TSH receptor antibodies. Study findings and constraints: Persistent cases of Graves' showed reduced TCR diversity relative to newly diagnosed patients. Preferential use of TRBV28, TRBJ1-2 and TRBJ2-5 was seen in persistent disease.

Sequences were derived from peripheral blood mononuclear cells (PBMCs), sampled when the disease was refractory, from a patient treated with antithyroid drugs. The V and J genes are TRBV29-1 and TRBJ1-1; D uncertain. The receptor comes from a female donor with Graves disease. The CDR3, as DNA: TGCAGCATGAGGAGAACCAAGACTGAAGCTTTCTTT. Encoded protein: CSMRRTKTEAFF.